This T cell receptor (beta chain) was captured by sequencing in a study of blood T cell repertoires in COVID-19. Background on the study: Acute and convalescent COVID-19 specimens originated in the United States, Italy and Spain. Sources were T cells, B-cell-depleted T cells, or PBMCs; the material itself was cDNA or gDNA.

The CDR3 is 15 amino acids. Germline V CDR1 and CDR2: KGHDR, SFDVKD. Between the trimmed V and J ends, which lost 0 bases and 0 bases, there was a span of 6 bases. Authors' data handling: Reference gene primers were amplified, and this amplification served to estimate nucleated cell counts. The table came from immunoSEQ multiplex PCR; TCRdb's copy has only in-frame clones and leaves some out. That table furnishes V, J and clone size, whereas the DNA furnished D and trimming. The table shows approximately 60,000 clones, with about 80% occurring only once. The sample consisted of peripheral blood. This sequence was found in a woman aged 60-70 years with acute or convalescent COVID-19. The chain is built from TRBV24-1 and TRBJ2-3, with D unresolved. CDR3: CATSDLRVSTDTQYF. The DNA for the CDR3 is TGTGCCACCAGTGATTTGCGGGTTAGCACAGATACGCAGTATTTT.